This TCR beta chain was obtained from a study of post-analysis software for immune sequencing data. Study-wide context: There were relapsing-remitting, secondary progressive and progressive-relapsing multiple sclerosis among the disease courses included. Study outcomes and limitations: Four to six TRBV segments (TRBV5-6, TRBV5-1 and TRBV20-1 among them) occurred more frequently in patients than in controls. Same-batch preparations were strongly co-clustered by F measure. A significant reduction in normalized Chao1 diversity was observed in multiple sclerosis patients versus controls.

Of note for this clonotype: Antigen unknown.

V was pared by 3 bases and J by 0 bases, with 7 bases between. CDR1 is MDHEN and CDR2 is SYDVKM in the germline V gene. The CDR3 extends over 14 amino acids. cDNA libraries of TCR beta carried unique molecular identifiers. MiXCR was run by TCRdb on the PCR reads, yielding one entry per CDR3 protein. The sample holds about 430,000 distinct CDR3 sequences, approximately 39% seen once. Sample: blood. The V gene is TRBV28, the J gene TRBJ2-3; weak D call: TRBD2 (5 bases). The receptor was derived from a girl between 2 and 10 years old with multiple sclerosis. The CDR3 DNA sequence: TGTGCCAGCAGTTTTGAGGGAAGCACAGATACGCAGTATTTT. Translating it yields CASSFEGSTDTQYF.